The 32 T cell receptor beta chains below all came from one sample that was sequenced in a study of HIV-infected patients and healthy controls. The repertoire came from unfractionated whole blood and reflected all unsorted peripheral T cells. cDNA was made from about 500 ng RNA using alpha and beta constant primers. Separate chain-specific third strand synthesis with multiplexing indices produced the alpha and beta libraries. TCRdb ran MiXCR on the 5' RACE reads and lists one entry per CDR3 protein. This sample carries roughly 9,000 distinct CDR3 sequences, 5.8% of them seen once, and the ten largest clones take over 7%. The material sequenced was blood. The source is an adult in good health.

This clonotype ranks as medium-sized. This chain joins TRBV7-2 and TRBJ1-1, with 7 bases that match TRBD1. The length of the CDR3 is 16 residues. V shed 1 base and J 3 bases; nucleotides not matched to a gene: 8. Germline CDR1 SGHTA, CDR2 FQGNSA. CDR3 residues: CASSLVGGGTYTEAFF. The CDR3 region has the DNA TGTGCCAGCAGCTTAGTAGGAGGGGGCACTTACACTGAAGCTTTCTTT.

This clonotype was picked up a small number of times. The chain is built from TRBV9 and TRBJ2-1; 9 bases are a match to TRBD2. J lost 4 bases, V lost 4 bases, and 6 bases had no gene match. Germline values: CDR1 SGDLS, CDR2 YYNGEE. This CDR3 region has 15 residues. The CDR3 here is CASSPRLADYNEQFF. The CDR3 coding sequence is TGTGCCAGCAGCCCCCGACTAGCGGATTACAATGAGCAGTTCTTC.

By share, this clonotype counts as medium-sized. This chain links TRBV6-1 with TRBJ1-5; D is unclear. In germline, CDR1 is MNHNS, CDR2 SASEGT. The CDR3 covers 12 residues. V lost 7 bases to trimming and J lost 1 base, with 5 bases between them. Written as DNA, the CDR3 is TGTGCCAGCACGGGAAGCAATCAGCCCCAGCATTTT. Amino acid sequence: CASTGSNQPQHF.

This clonotype showed up many times. The gene calls are TRBV20-1 and TRBJ2-3, with D unresolved. The V and J ends lost 6 bases and 0 bases respectively, with 16 bases between them. The CDR3 has 15 amino acids. CDR1 and CDR2 (germline): DFQATT, SNEGSKA (reference sequence). CDR3 loop: CSALSYDQSTDTQYF. CDR3 in DNA: TGCAGTGCCCTCTCTTATGACCAAAGCACAGATACGCAGTATTTT.

This clonotype has at least ten counts. V and J are TRBV9 and TRBJ1-2, with D hard to call. V lost 0 bases, J lost 2 bases, and 2 bases lay in between. Per the germline V gene, CDR1 is SGDLS and CDR2 is YYNGEE. The CDR3 runs to 12 residues. The CDR3 is CASSVGNYGYTF. CDR3 sequence (DNA): TGTGCCAGCAGCGTAGGGAACTATGGCTACACCTTC.

This clonotype was detected ten times or more. V usage is TRBV5-6 and J usage is TRBJ2-2; D possibly corresponds to TRBD1 (6 bases). Trimming took 2 bases from V and 6 from J, leaving 8 bases between them. Germline assignment: CDR1 SGHDT and CDR2 YYEEEE. The CDR3 runs 13 residues. This CDR3 reads CASSFRGSGELFF. In nucleotides, the CDR3 is TGTGCCAGCAGCTTTAGGGGGTCCGGGGAGCTGTTTTTT.

This clonotype was detected many times. The chain is built from TRBV20-1 and TRBJ1-2; the D is unclear. Germline lookup yields CDR1 DFQATT and CDR2 SNEGSKA (reference sequence). V was trimmed by 6 bases and J by 3 bases, leaving 23 bases between them. The CDR3 length is 16 residues. The CDR3 protein is CSALSYHLPLYYGYTF. In DNA form, the CDR3 reads TGCAGTGCCCTTTCATACCACCTGCCCCTTTACTATGGCTACACCTTC.

In its sample, this clonotype ranks as medium-sized (0.01 to 0.1%). The V call is TRBV7-2, the J call TRBJ2-3, with D possibly matching TRBD1 (7 bases). The CDR3 is 16 residues long. V was pared by 5 bases and J by 6 bases, with 21 bases between. Germline CDR1 is SGHTA and CDR2 is FQGNSA. This CDR3 reads CASSAPQGGIVDTQYF. The CDR3, as DNA: TGTGCCAGCAGCGCGCCTCAGGGGGGTATCGTTGATACGCAGTATTTT.

This clonotype was recorded many times. The V and J genes are TRBV6-1 and TRBJ1-1; 7 nucleotides match TRBD1. Germline CDR1 is MNHNS and CDR2 is SASEGT. The CDR3 consists of 13 residues. With 6 bases clipped from V and 0 bases from J, the junction kept 1 base outside the gene matches. This chain's CDR3 is CASSTGVNTEAFF. In nucleotides, the CDR3 is TGTGCCAGCAGCACAGGGGTGAACACTGAAGCTTTCTTT.

The gene calls are TRBV5-1 and TRBJ2-3; maybe TRBD1 (5 bases). V lost 4 bases and J 1 base, leaving 10 bases between the germline ends. The CDR3 runs to 14 residues. Germline V lookup: CDR1 SGHRS, CDR2 YFSETQ. The CDR3 loop is CASSPSTGTDTQYF. CDR3 DNA sequence: TGCGCCAGCAGCCCTTCGACAGGCACAGATACGCAGTATTTT.

This clonotype appeared many times. The CDR3 DNA follows: TGCAGTGCTAGAGACCCCGATGCAGGGAGAGACCCCGCAGGCACAGATACGCAGTATTTT. Protein sequence: CSARDPDAGRDPAGTDTQYF. This chain connects TRBV20-1 to TRBJ2-3; the D gene could be TRBD1 or TRBD2 (5 bases each). This CDR3 is built from 20 residues. The germline CDR1 and CDR2 sequences are DFQATT and SNEGSKA (reference sequence). Trimming took off 0 bases at V and 1 base at J, with 26 bases between the two ends.

This clonotype was detected many times. This chain connects TRBV30 to TRBJ1-2, with D possibly being TRBD1 (5 bases). Germline lookup yields CDR1 GTSNPN and CDR2 SVGIG (reference sequence). CDR3 size: 12 residues. V was cut by 0 bases and J by 8 bases, with 10 bases left in between. CDR3 region: CAWSVQAGGYTF. The DNA of the CDR3 is TGTGCCTGGAGTGTTCAGGCAGGGGGCTACACCTTC.

This clonotype came up a few times. The CDR3 is CASSRTSGYSEELFF. The CDR3 DNA follows: TGTGCCAGCAGCCGGACTAGCGGGTACAGCGAGGAGCTGTTTTTT. The V and J genes are TRBV7-9 and TRBJ2-2; 11 bases match TRBD2. J gave up 10 bases and V 5 bases, and 9 bases lay outside the gene matches. CDR3 length: 15 amino acids. Germline loops: CDR1 SEHNR, CDR2 FQNEAQ (reference sequence). Complete variable domain (other parts from reference TRBV7-9 and TRBJ2-2): DTGVSQNPRHKITKRGQNVTFRCDPISEHNRLYWYRQTLGQGPEFLTYFQNEAQLEKSRLLSDRFSAERPKGSFSTLEIQRTEQGDSAMYLCASSRTSGYSEELFFGEGSRLTVL.

This clonotype was seen ten or more times. This chain joins TRBV5-6 and TRBJ2-7; D uncertain. Germline CDR1 and CDR2: SGHDT and YYEEEE. The V gene lost 6 bases and the J gene lost 6 bases, with 19 bases spanning the gap. The CDR3 extends over 14 amino acids. CDR3: CASKLSPFLGEQYF. CDR3 coding DNA: TGTGCCAGCAAGCTTTCTCCTTTTCTCGGCGAGCAGTACTTC.

This chain joins TRBV2 and TRBJ2-7, with 8 bases that match TRBD1. With 1 base clipped from V and 5 bases from J, the junction kept 7 bases outside the gene matches. The germline CDR1 and CDR2 sequences are SNHLY and FYNNEI. The CDR3 contains 15 residues. The CDR3 region has the DNA TGTGCCAGCAGTGAAGGGGGACAGGCGGGCAACGAGCAGTACTTC. Amino acids: CASSEGGQAGNEQYF. Together with reference TRBV2 and TRBJ2-7, the CDR3 gives the full variable domain: EPEVTQTPSHQVTQMGQEVILRCVPISNHLYFYWYRQILGQKVEFLVSFYNNEISEKSEIFDDQFSVERPDGSNFTLKIRSTKLEDSAMYFCASSEGGQAGNEQYFGPGTRLTVT.

There are many counts of this clonotype. V and J are TRBV6-1 and TRBJ1-1; no reliable D call. CDR3 length equals 13 residues. V was trimmed by 3 bases and J by 5 bases, leaving 10 bases between them. Germline CDR1 and CDR2: MNHNS and SASEGT. CDR3 region: CASSETYVTEAFF. CDR3 nucleotide sequence: TGTGCCAGCAGTGAGACGTATGTGACTGAAGCTTTCTTT.

This chain uses TRBV20-1 with TRBJ1-3; D gene ambiguous. Trimming removed 1 base from V and 6 bases from J, with 7 bases in between. Germline assignment: CDR1 DFQATT and CDR2 SNEGSKA (reference sequence). The CDR3 spans 12 residues. This CDR3 is CSARVGANTIYF. The CDR3 DNA is TGCAGTGCTAGAGTGGGTGCAAACACCATATATTTT.

This clonotype was seen a few times. The chain is built from TRBV12-3 or TRBV12-4 and TRBJ2-1; weak D call: TRBD2 (6 bases). The V end lost 2 bases, the J end lost 8 bases, and 22 bases lay between the germline ends. The CDR3 consists of 17 residues. The CDR3 reads CASSLMSRGLPQDEQFF. The CDR3 bases are TGTGCCAGCAGTTTAATGAGTCGAGGACTACCACAAGATGAGCAGTTCTTC.

This clonotype has a count of ten or more. The chain links TRBV4-1 to TRBJ2-3; no clear D. V shed 3 bases and J shed 1 base, with 8 bases lying between them. This CDR3 is 14 amino acids long. Germline V gene lookup returns CDR1 MGHRA and CDR2 YSYEKL. In nucleotides, the CDR3 is TGCGCCAGCAGCCACAGTCGTGGCACAGATACGCAGTATTTT. Amino acids: CASSHSRGTDTQYF.

This clonotype was observed many times. This rearrangement joins TRBV30 to TRBJ1-5; D call uncertain. Germline V lookup: CDR1 GTSNPN, CDR2 SVGIG (reference sequence). The CDR3 runs 13 residues. V lost 0 bases and J lost 4, with 7 bases in between. CDR3 region: CAWSVSGNQPQHF. The DNA for the CDR3 is TGTGCCTGGAGTGTTTCCGGTAATCAGCCCCAGCATTTT. Variable domain in full (rest from reference TRBV30 and TRBJ1-5): SQTIHQWPATLVQPVGSPLSLECTVEGTSNPNLYWYRQAAGRGLQLLFYSVGIGQISSEVPQNLSASRPQDRQFILSSKKLLLSDSGFYLCAWSVSGNQPQHFGDGTRLSIL.

This clonotype has only a few counts. The chain carries TRBV11-2 and TRBJ2-7; D might be TRBD1 (8 bases). The CDR3 totals 14 residues. Looked up from germline, CDR1 is SGHAT and CDR2 is FQNNGV. The V end lost 3 bases, the J end lost 6 bases, and 15 bases lay between the germline ends. CDR3 region: CASSLDRAGAEQYF. In DNA form, the CDR3 reads TGTGCCAGCAGCTTGGACAGGGCGGGAGCCGAGCAGTACTTC. The whole variable domain, filled in from reference TRBV11-2 and TRBJ2-7, reads EAGVAQSPRYKIIEKRQSVAFWCNPISGHATLYWYQQILGQGPKLLIQFQNNGVVDDSQLPKDRFSAERLKGVDSTLKIQPAKLEDSAVYLCASSLDRAGAEQYFGPGTRLTVT.

This clonotype was observed at least ten times. J is TRBJ2-1 and V is TRBV20-1; 12 positions match TRBD2. Germline-derived CDR1 and CDR2 are DFQATT and SNEGSKA (reference sequence). Unmatched junction bases numbered 7, after V lost 8 bases and J lost 5 bases. The CDR3 covers 14 residues. DNA of the CDR3: TGCAGTCATTGGAGACTAGCGGGGGACAATGAGCAGTTCTTC. Translation: CSHWRLAGDNEQFF.

V gene TRBV20-1 combines with J gene TRBJ2-7, with 12 bases that match TRBD2. The CDR3 is made up of 16 amino acids. Germline V gene sequence: CDR1 DFQATT, CDR2 SNEGSKA (reference sequence). V lost 0 bases to trimming and J lost 7 bases; unmatched junction nucleotides: 10. DNA for the CDR3: TGCAGTGCTAGAGATGGGAATCTAGCGGGGGGGCGAGAGCAGTACTTC. Residues: CSARDGNLAGGREQYF.

This clonotype is deemed medium-sized. CDR3 sequence reads: CASSLRVRNQPQHF. As DNA, the CDR3 is TGTGCCAGCAGTTTAAGGGTTCGCAATCAGCCCCAGCATTTT. The chain joins TRBV12-3 or TRBV12-4 to TRBJ1-5; no clear D. Trimming removed 2 bases at V and 2 bases at J, with 7 bases between. The CDR3 covers 14 residues.

The sample holds many counts of this clonotype. This chain connects TRBV19 to TRBJ2-4, with 10 nucleotides matching TRBD1. V dropped 7 bases and J dropped 2; count of bases not matched to a gene: 17. Germline V gene data show CDR1 as LNHDA and CDR2 as SQIVND (reference sequence). CDR3 size: 19 residues. The CDR3 region has the DNA TGTGCCAGTACCCCACCGGGACAGGGGCCTATGATGCCCAAAAACATTCAGTACTTC. Amino acid sequence: CASTPPGQGPMMPKNIQYF.

This clonotype is labeled medium-sized. This chain joins TRBV7-8 and TRBJ2-4; D gene ambiguous. The V end lost 3 bases, the J end lost 0 bases, and 9 bases lay between the germline ends. The CDR3 is 15 residues long. Germline V gene lookup returns CDR1 SGHVS and CDR2 FQNEAQ. The CDR3 DNA is TGTGCCAGCAGCTTTGGATTTCTAGCCAAAAACATTCAGTACTTC. Its translation: CASSFGFLAKNIQYF.

In this sample, this clonotype is medium-sized (0.01 to 0.1%). The chain links TRBV6-2 or TRBV6-3 to TRBJ1-1; D ambiguous. V was trimmed by 5 bases and J by 2 bases, leaving 9 bases between them. This CDR3 has 13 residues. The germline gives CDR1 MNHEY, CDR2 SVGEGT. CDR3 in amino acids: CASSNRLNTEAFF. For the CDR3, the DNA is TGTGCCAGCAGTAACCGACTTAACACTGAAGCTTTCTTT.

This clonotype has a count of ten or more. The chain carries TRBV5-4 and TRBJ2-7, with TRBD2 matching over 10 bases. Germline V gene sequence: CDR1 SGHNT, CDR2 YYREEE (reference sequence). V shed 3 bases and J 8 bases; nucleotides not matched to a gene: 11. CDR3 length: 15 residues. DNA of the CDR3: TGTGCCAGCAGCTACCCGGGACTAGCGATGGATAAGCAGTACTTC. This translates into CASSYPGLAMDKQYF.

This clonotype was observed at least ten times. V and J are TRBV12-3 or TRBV12-4 and TRBJ2-1, with a weak D call TRBD2 (5 bases). V gave up 2 bases and J gave up 0 bases, with 20 bases separating them. The CDR3 extends over 19 amino acids. In DNA, the CDR3 is TGTGCCAGCAGTTTAAAGCAAGGGAGCGTCAGAAGCTCCTACAATGAGCAGTTCTTC. The encoded protein is CASSLKQGSVRSSYNEQFF.

In its sample, this clonotype was seen many times. This chain uses TRBV7-9 with TRBJ1-3; D possibly corresponds to TRBD1 (6 bases). With 5 bases removed from V and 0 bases from J, the gap between germline ends came to 14 bases. Germline V lookup: CDR1 SEHNR, CDR2 FQNEAQ (reference sequence). This CDR3 has 16 residues. CDR3 residues: CASSGRQAISGNTIYF. The CDR3 bases are TGTGCCAGCAGCGGCCGACAGGCCATCTCTGGAAACACCATATATTTT.

In this sample, this clonotype is medium-sized (0.01 to 0.1%). The genes are TRBV11-3 and TRBJ2-1, with D possibly being TRBD2 (6 bases). Trimming left V 5 bases short and J 1 base short, with 18 bases between. The CDR3 runs 17 residues. In germline, CDR1 is SGHNT, CDR2 YENEEA. Written as DNA, the CDR3 is TGTGCCAGCAGCACCCATGGGGGGTCAGGGTCCTACAATGAGCAGTTCTTC. This encodes CASSTHGGSGSYNEQFF.

This clonotype was recorded at least ten times. The V call is TRBV29-1, the J call TRBJ1-4; D unclear. Per the germline V gene, CDR1 is SQVTM and CDR2 is ANQGSEA. The ends were cut back, 6 bases at V and 7 bases at J, with 9 bases in the middle. The CDR3 consists of 11 residues. CDR3 protein: CSVELSEKLFF. CDR3 nucleotide sequence: TGCAGCGTGGAATTGAGTGAAAAACTGTTTTTT.